The 23 T cell receptor beta chains below all came from one sample that was sequenced in a study of blood T cell repertoires in COVID-19. Sequencing was performed with immunoSEQ multiplex PCR; in TCRdb, only in-frame clones are kept and a portion is missing. This sample has over 150,000 clones, with around 83% found just once. The sequencing input was peripheral blood. The receptors derive from a woman in her seventies who had recovered from COVID-19.

This clone has just a few counts. The rearrangement joins TRBV19 to TRBJ2-7, with D perhaps TRBD1 (5 bases). The CDR3 totals 14 residues. Deletions cut 5 bases from V and 5 bases from J, with 16 bases between. In germline, CDR1 is LNHDA, CDR2 SQIVND (reference sequence). Written as DNA, the CDR3 is TGTGCCAGTAGTGACCGTCCAGGGTTCCACGAGCAGTACTTC. The encoded protein is CASSDRPGFHEQYF.

The chain links TRBV5-6 to TRBJ2-5, with TRBD2 matching over 11 bases. V lost 2 bases, J lost 5 bases, and 5 bases stayed unmatched. Germline values: CDR1 SGHDT, CDR2 YYEEEE. The CDR3 has 15 amino acids. The CDR3 protein is CASSLRLAGRETQYF. The CDR3 region has the DNA TGTGCCAGCAGCTTACGACTAGCGGGGCGGGAGACCCAGTACTTC.

The chain carries TRBV4-3 and TRBJ1-6; TRBD1 is a possible D gene (5 bases). V lost 1 base and J 5 bases, leaving 12 bases between the germline ends. This CDR3 comprises 16 residues. Looked up from germline, CDR1 is LGHNA and CDR2 is YSLEER. CDR3 sequence (DNA): TGCGCCAGCAGCCAAGTGGGGGGTAGGGATAATTCACCCCTCCACTTT. Protein: CASSQVGGRDNSPLHF.

The rearrangement joins TRBV7-9 to TRBJ1-4; possibly TRBD1 for D (6 bases). V shed 1 base and J shed 4 bases, with 7 bases lying between them. The CDR3 runs to 14 residues. Per germline, CDR1 SEHNR and CDR2 FQNEAQ (reference sequence). The CDR3 DNA sequence: TGTGCCAGCAGCTTAGGCAGGGGTAATGAAAAACTGTTTTTT. Amino acids: CASSLGRGNEKLFF.

V is TRBV6-6 and J is TRBJ1-6; the match to TRBD1 covers 10 bases. V shed 5 bases and J 14 bases; nucleotides not matched to a gene: 12. CDR1 is MNHNY, CDR2 SVGAGI, per germline (reference sequence). This CDR3 contains 15 residues. CDR3 protein: CASSLGGQGLKALHF. The CDR3 DNA reads TGTGCCAGCAGTCTCGGGGGACAGGGGTTGAAGGCCCTCCACTTT.

CDR3 bases: TGTGCCAGCAGTACAAACGTGAGGAATTCACCCCTCCACTTT. It encodes CASSTNVRNSPLHF. The chain couples TRBV6-5 to TRBJ1-6; D unclear. The germline V gene has CDR1 MNHEY and CDR2 SVGAGI. The V end lost 5 bases, the J end lost 7 bases, and 12 bases lay between the germline ends. This CDR3 region has 14 residues.

This chain connects TRBV11-1 to TRBJ1-4; 7 bases line up with TRBD1. This CDR3 has 15 residues. V lost 5 bases, J lost 11 bases, and 14 bases stayed unmatched. CDR1 is SGHAT and CDR2 is FQDESV in the germline V gene (reference sequence). This CDR3 reads CASSTQPGTVGKLFF. CDR3 nucleotides: TGTGCCAGCAGCACACAACCGGGGACAGTCGGGAAACTGTTTTTT.

This chain links TRBV13 with TRBJ2-7, with D possibly TRBD2 on 5 matching bases. The germline V gene encodes CDR1 PRHDT and CDR2 FYEKMQ (reference sequence). CDR3 size: 12 residues. V lost 3 bases, J lost 6 bases, and 9 bases lay in between. The CDR3 nucleotides read TGTGCCAGCAGCTTGAGGGCGGGCGAGCAGTACTTC. Its protein product is CASSLRAGEQYF.

In DNA form, the CDR3 reads TGTGCCAGCTCCGGAGACCAAAATCAGCCCCAGCATTTT. Its translation is CASSGDQNQPQHF. V gene TRBV18 combines with J gene TRBJ1-5; D is uncertain. The CDR3 runs 13 residues. Germline V CDR1 and CDR2: KGHSH, LQKENI. The V end lost 6 bases, the J end lost 4 bases, and 10 bases lay between the germline ends.

This chain joins TRBV12-5 and TRBJ2-5; 7 nucleotides align to TRBD2. The CDR3 sequence is 13 residues long. J was trimmed by 4 bases and V by 5 bases; bases with no gene match: 4. Germline CDR1 reads LGHNT; CDR2 reads FRNRAP. The CDR3 sequence is CASGPSGVETQYF. The CDR3 bases are TGTGCTAGTGGTCCGAGCGGGGTAGAGACCCAGTACTTC.

CDR3 region: CASGRTSGSQTQYF. Written as DNA, the CDR3 is TGTGCCAGCGGCCGGACTAGCGGGAGTCAGACCCAGTACTTC. The chain uses TRBV11-2 and TRBJ2-5; 13 bases match TRBD2. The ends lost 8 bases at V and 6 bases at J; junction bases unmatched: 6. Germline values: CDR1 SGHAT, CDR2 FQNNGV. The length of the CDR3 is 14 residues. The entire variable domain, with the rest obtained from reference TRBV11-2 and TRBJ2-5, is as follows: EAGVAQSPRYKIIEKRQSVAFWCNPISGHATLYWYQQILGQGPKLLIQFQNNGVVDDSQLPKDRFSAERLKGVDSTLKIQPAKLEDSAVYLCASGRTSGSQTQYFGPGTRLLVL.

This clone was recorded many times. The chain has TRBV9 and TRBJ1-2; possibly TRBD1 for D (6 bases). Trimming took off 0 bases at V and 5 bases at J, with 14 bases between the two ends. CDR1 is SGDLS, CDR2 YYNGEE, per germline. The CDR3 has 15 amino acids. CDR3 in DNA: TGTGCCAGCAGCGTAGCACCTTGGACAGAATATGGCTACACCTTC. Its protein product is CASSVAPWTEYGYTF.

The rearrangement joins TRBV7-3 to TRBJ2-5, with a tentative D call TRBD1 (6 bases). The CDR3 covers 16 residues. Per germline, CDR1 SGHTA and CDR2 FQGTGA. With 5 bases removed from V and 5 bases from J, the gap between germline ends came to 21 bases. The CDR3 bases are TGTGCCAGCAGCCCATGGGGGCCCGACGGCCAGGAGACCCAGTACTTC. Residues: CASSPWGPDGQETQYF.

This rearrangement joins TRBV11-2 to TRBJ2-3; weak D call: TRBD2 (6 bases). Germline CDR1 reads SGHAT; CDR2 reads FQNNGV. CDR3 size: 17 residues. V was clipped by 5 bases and J by 1 base, with 19 bases between them. CDR3: CASSPGTGVSRTDTQYF. The CDR3 DNA sequence: TGTGCCAGCAGCCCCGGGACGGGGGTGTCCCGCACAGATACGCAGTATTTT.

The chain carries TRBV2 and TRBJ2-3; TRBD2 aligns across 13 bases. J gave up 6 bases and V 8 bases, and 11 bases lay outside the gene matches. The CDR3 consists of 16 residues. Germline values: CDR1 SNHLY, CDR2 FYNNEI. CDR3 amino acids: CASAPTSGGAGDTQYF. CDR3 DNA sequence: TGTGCCAGCGCCCCCACTAGCGGGGGGGCCGGGGATACGCAGTATTTT.

This rearrangement joins TRBV2 to TRBJ2-2, with D possibly being TRBD1 (6 bases). Looked up from germline, CDR1 is SNHLY and CDR2 is FYNNEI. Trimming left V 6 bases short and J 7 bases short, with 15 bases between. The CDR3 runs 14 residues. The DNA for the CDR3 is TGTGCCAGCAGGCGACAGGCTGCTGGCGGGGAGCTGTTTTTT. Residues: CASRRQAAGGELFF.

V usage is TRBV7-2 and J usage is TRBJ2-5; no clear D gene. CDR3 size: 14 residues. CDR1 is SGHTA, CDR2 FQGNSA, per germline. V shed 5 bases and J shed 3 bases, with 13 bases lying between them. This CDR3 reads CASSPTPQKETQYF. The CDR3 coding sequence is TGTGCCAGCAGCCCAACCCCTCAGAAAGAGACCCAGTACTTC. The full variable domain, with the rest looked up from reference TRBV7-2 and TRBJ2-5, is GAGVSQSPSNKVTEKGKDVELRCDPISGHTALYWYRQSLGQGLEFLIYFQGNSAPDKSGLPSDRFSAERTGGSVSTLTIQRTQQEDSAVYLCASSPTPQKETQYFGPGTRLLVL.

V is TRBV5-4 and J is TRBJ1-4; D call uncertain. The CDR3 sequence is 16 residues long. Germline CDR1 is SGHNT and CDR2 is YYREEE (reference sequence). Deletions cut 1 base from V and 3 bases from J, with 13 bases between. The CDR3 loop is CASSLSGWRANEKLFF. The CDR3 DNA is TGTGCCAGCAGCTTGTCGGGGTGGAGGGCTAATGAAAAACTGTTTTTT.

This clone has a single count. The rearrangement joins TRBV19 to TRBJ2-2; 8 bases match TRBD1. Per the germline V gene, CDR1 is LNHDA and CDR2 is SQIVND (reference sequence). The ends lost 10 bases at V and 3 bases at J; junction bases unmatched: 10. The CDR3 spans 15 residues. CDR3 sequence: CATVPRGPHTGELFF. The CDR3, as DNA: TGTGCCACCGTGCCCAGGGGGCCGCACACCGGGGAGCTGTTTTTT.

This chain links TRBV6-5 with TRBJ1-2; 9 positions match TRBD1. Germline V gene data show CDR1 as MNHEY and CDR2 as SVGAGI. Trimming cost V 7 bases and J 6 bases; bases outside gene matches: 6. CDR3 length equals 13 residues. CDR3 loop: CASNKQGADGYTF. CDR3 sequence (DNA): TGTGCCAGCAACAAACAGGGGGCGGATGGCTACACCTTC.

This clone was counted only a few times. This chain joins TRBV9 and TRBJ2-5; maybe TRBD2 (6 bases). Trimming cost V 4 bases and J 4 bases, with 20 bases left between them. The CDR3 totals 16 residues. Germline loops: CDR1 SGDLS, CDR2 YYNGEE. CDR3 DNA: TGTGCCAGCAGCCCGAGGGGTGGGGGGACTCGAGAGACCCAGTACTTC. Encoded protein: CASSPRGGGTRETQYF.

The chain combines TRBV5-1 with TRBJ1-1; D is perhaps TRBD1 (5 bases). Germline V gene lookup returns CDR1 SGHRS and CDR2 YFSETQ. Trimming took 0 bases from V and 0 from J, leaving 12 bases between them. The CDR3 runs to 16 residues. The CDR3 sequence: CASSLGQGLMNTEAFF. For the CDR3, the DNA is TGCGCCAGCAGCTTGGGCCAGGGCCTAATGAACACTGAAGCTTTCTTT. Combining the CDR3 with reference TRBV5-1 and TRBJ1-1 gives the whole variable domain KAGVTQTPRYLIKTRGQQVTLSCSPISGHRSVSWYQQTPGQGLQFLFEYFSETQRNKGNFPGRFSGRQFSNSRSEMNVSTLELGDSALYLCASSLGQGLMNTEAFFGQGTRLTVV.

The rearrangement joins TRBV24-1 to TRBJ2-1, with D tentatively TRBD2 (6 bases). The CDR3 runs 14 residues. Per germline, CDR1 KGHDR and CDR2 SFDVKD. Deletions cut 6 bases from V and 16 bases from J, with 24 bases between. The CDR3 DNA reads TGTGCCACCAGTCAACCCCTGGGGGGTCCGACCCAATTCTTC. Translated, it gives CATSQPLGGPTQFF.